This TCR beta chain appears in the sequencing data of a study of beta chain features in type 1 diabetes. Expressed TCRB transcripts were sequenced because the entire RNA isolate underwent reverse transcription. Sequencing used immunoSEQ multiplex PCR; TCRdb keeps in-frame clones, though not all of them. Here the sample spans about 620,000 clones, 15% to 19% being singletons. This clone was counted a few times. Its antigen is currently unknown. Study-level points and caveats: VDJ junctions in type 1 diabetes patients carried more deletions and fewer insertions. cDNA-based reads could over-represent cells with high TCR expression. Within each of all four CD4+ subsets, Type 1 diabetes patients had TCRB CDR3s that were moderately but significantly shorter.

CDR1 and CDR2 from the germline V gene are SQVTM and ANQGSEA. This CDR3 has 14 residues. The V and J ends lost 6 bases and 5 bases respectively, with 20 bases between them. Material: naive CD4+ T cells from blood. This sequence originates from a man between 18 and 35 years old in good health. The chain is built from TRBV29-1 and TRBJ2-7; D tentatively reads TRBD1 or TRBD2 (6 bases each). This chain's CDR3 is CSVKLGWGANEQYF. The DNA of the CDR3 is TGCAGCGTCAAACTTGGGTGGGGGGCTAACGAGCAGTACTTC.